The clone carrying this T cell receptor (beta chain) showed up just a few times. This entry belongs to a study of blood T cell repertoires in COVID-19. The table came from immunoSEQ multiplex PCR; TCRdb's copy has only in-frame clones and leaves some out. Of 150,000 to 250,000 clones in the sample, approximately 84% were seen once. V was shortened by 4 bases and J by 4 bases, with 11 bases between the two germline ends. The germline CDR1 and CDR2 sequences are SGHDT and YYEEEE. This CDR3 comprises 13 residues. Clinical history as reported by participants underpinned cohort assignment. Sequenced sample: PBMCs or T cells enriched from blood (not recorded which). The chain combines TRBV5-6 with TRBJ1-1, with D possibly matching TRBD1 (6 bases). The clonotype comes from a man aged 35-49 years who had recovered from COVID-19. This chain's CDR3 is CASSMVRGTEAFF. The CDR3 DNA sequence: TGTGCCAGCAGCATGGTCAGGGGCACTGAAGCTTTCTTT.